This is a list of T cell receptor beta chains from one sample in a study of cytomegalovirus exposure and HLA in healthy donors. Produced via immunoSEQ multiplex PCR; TCRdb's table is partial and in-frame only. The data show roughly 120,000 clones, 70% to 75% seen once. Sequencing was done on a sample of PBMCs. These receptors originate from a young woman in good health and CMV-seronegative. Both conserved end residues are part of each CDR3. D genes are given only for firm matches. Only part of the rows carry a size: once, few, many, or a class if the clone is expanded.

j_gene: TRBJ1-1; d_gene: TRBD1; abundance: -; v_gene: TRBV2; CDR3aa: CASRSGTGSFNTEAFF; CDR3nt: TGTGCCAGCAGGTCGGGGACAGGGTCTTTTAACACTGAAGCTTTCTTT
j_gene: TRBJ2-7; d_gene: -; abundance: -; v_gene: TRBV30; CDR3aa: CAWSDNYEQYF; CDR3nt: TGTGCCTGGAGTGACAACTACGAGCAGTACTTC
j_gene: TRBJ2-3; d_gene: TRBD1; abundance: -; v_gene: TRBV7-7; CDR3aa: CASSLPDRVGTDTQYF; CDR3nt: TGTGCTAGCAGCTTACCCGACAGGGTAGGCACAGATACGCAGTATTTT
j_gene: TRBJ2-7; d_gene: TRBD1; abundance: -; v_gene: TRBV2; CDR3aa: CASLGQGLSYEQYF; CDR3nt: TGTGCCAGCCTGGGACAGGGGCTTTCCTACGAGCAGTACTTC
j_gene: TRBJ2-7; d_gene: -; abundance: -; v_gene: TRBV19; CDR3aa: CASSMAGGSSYEQYF; CDR3nt: TGTGCCAGTAGTATGGCAGGAGGGAGCTCCTACGAGCAGTACTTC
j_gene: TRBJ1-1; d_gene: -; abundance: -; v_gene: TRBV27; CDR3aa: CASVLGTEAFF; CDR3nt: TGTGCCAGCGTCCTAGGCACTGAAGCTTTCTTT
j_gene: TRBJ1-1; d_gene: TRBD1; abundance: -; v_gene: TRBV6-6; CDR3aa: CASRNTGASEAFF; CDR3nt: TGTGCCAGCAGGAATACAGGGGCGTCTGAAGCTTTCTTT
j_gene: TRBJ1-6; d_gene: -; abundance: -; v_gene: TRBV19; CDR3aa: CASSGGWPNSPLHF; CDR3nt: TGTGCCAGCTCCGGGGGGTGGCCTAATTCACCCCTCCACTTT
j_gene: TRBJ2-1; d_gene: -; abundance: -; v_gene: TRBV10-2; CDR3aa: CASSDKLSDEQFF; CDR3nt: TGCGCCAGCAGTGACAAACTCTCCGATGAGCAGTTCTTC
j_gene: TRBJ2-7; d_gene: TRBD1; abundance: few; v_gene: TRBV15; CDR3aa: CATSRGQGSDEQYF; CDR3nt: TGTGCCACCAGCAGGGGACAGGGGTCCGACGAGCAGTACTTC
j_gene: TRBJ1-4; d_gene: -; abundance: -; v_gene: TRBV29-1; CDR3aa: CSVVGGSTNEKLFF; CDR3nt: TGCAGCGTTGTTGGCGGATCAACTAATGAAAAACTGTTTTTT
j_gene: TRBJ2-5; d_gene: -; abundance: once; v_gene: TRBV6-5; CDR3aa: CASSPDIETQYF; CDR3nt: TGTGCCAGCAGTCCGGACATAGAGACCCAGTACTTC
j_gene: TRBJ2-2; d_gene: -; abundance: -; v_gene: TRBV7-2; CDR3aa: CASSLLGVGLSNTGELFF; CDR3nt: TGTGCCAGCAGCTTATTGGGGGTGGGACTGTCTAACACCGGGGAGCTGTTTTTT
j_gene: TRBJ2-3; d_gene: -; abundance: -; v_gene: TRBV9; CDR3aa: CASSVDPSLYVDTQYF; CDR3nt: TGTGCCAGCAGCGTAGACCCTAGCTTATACGTGGATACGCAGTATTTT
j_gene: TRBJ2-7; d_gene: TRBD1; abundance: -; v_gene: TRBV7-9; CDR3aa: CASSLRQGSSYEQYF; CDR3nt: TGTGCCAGCAGCTTGCGACAGGGGAGCTCCTACGAGCAGTACTTC
j_gene: TRBJ2-3; d_gene: TRBD2; abundance: -; v_gene: TRBV11-2; CDR3aa: CASSLQRGGPDTQYF; CDR3nt: TGTGCCAGCAGCTTACAGCGGGGGGGCCCAGATACGCAGTATTTT
j_gene: TRBJ2-5; d_gene: -; abundance: few; v_gene: TRBV5-1; CDR3aa: CASSLTHTGIGQETQYF; CDR3nt: TGCGCCAGCAGCCTGACCCATACAGGGATCGGGCAAGAGACCCAGTACTTC
j_gene: TRBJ1-5; d_gene: -; abundance: -; v_gene: TRBV28; CDR3aa: CASSLTVGRSNQPQHF; CDR3nt: TGTGCCAGCAGTCTGACAGTTGGGAGGAGCAATCAGCCCCAGCATTTT
j_gene: TRBJ1-2; d_gene: -; abundance: -; v_gene: TRBV6-6; CDR3aa: CASSLQGNYGYTF; CDR3nt: TGTGCCAGCAGTTTACAGGGAAACTATGGCTACACCTTC
j_gene: TRBJ2-7; d_gene: -; abundance: -; v_gene: TRBV30; CDR3aa: CAWDTGDYEQYF; CDR3nt: TGTGCCTGGGACACAGGCGACTACGAGCAGTACTTC
j_gene: TRBJ2-7; d_gene: TRBD1; abundance: -; v_gene: TRBV7-9; CDR3aa: CASSIWTGAVYEQYF; CDR3nt: TGTGCCAGCAGCATTTGGACAGGGGCGGTCTACGAGCAGTACTTC
j_gene: TRBJ2-3; d_gene: -; abundance: -; v_gene: TRBV29-1; CDR3aa: CSVEDQLGAGTDTQYF; CDR3nt: TGCAGCGTTGAAGATCAGTTGGGGGCCGGCACAGATACGCAGTATTTT